Listed here are 3 T cell receptor beta chains from one sample, sequenced in a study of blood T cells in healthy people across ages (dated by TCRdb to about 2015). Library preparation employed 5' RACE. Instrument used: Illumina HiSeq 2500. The second PCR ran for roughly 7 to 12 cycles and used a J-beta primer mix along with a sample-barcoded 5' primer. Using fastp trimming at Q25 and MiXCR clonotype assembly, TCRdb reanalyzed the public sequencing data and kept in-frame beta chains. Each CDR3 protein gets just one entry, which takes the most common genes and DNA from the rows behind it. The sample includes 800,000 or so distinct CDR3 sequences, with 20% to 25% observed a single time. The ten largest make up under 4.5% of the sample. These data also featured in a second study, about T cells of mothers and their children.

Sequenced sample: blood. Every receptor here comes from a boy aged 5-17 years in good health.

The rearrangement links TRBV20-1 to TRBJ2-5; the D gene is possibly TRBD1 (6 bases). Trimming stripped 3 bases from V and 1 base from J, with 15 bases between. This CDR3 has 15 amino acids. Germline V gene sequence: CDR1 DFQATT, CDR2 SNEGSKA (reference sequence). The CDR3 bases are TGCAGTGCTAGTCCCCCCACAGGGTCCCAAGAGACCCAGTACTTC. This sequence encodes CSASPPTGSQETQYF.

The chain combines TRBV28 with TRBJ2-5, with TRBD1 matching 8 bases. V trimming: 2 bases; J trimming: 2 bases; junction bases outside the gene matches: 7. The V gene's germline CDR1 is MDHEN and CDR2 SYDVKM. This CDR3 is 16 amino acids long. The CDR3 spells CASSLGETGAQETQYF. The DNA for the CDR3 is TGTGCCAGCAGTTTAGGGGAGACAGGGGCACAAGAGACCCAGTACTTC.

The chain joins TRBV2 to TRBJ2-1, with D perhaps TRBD2 (5 bases). Between the trimmed V and J ends, which lost 6 bases and 5 bases, there was a span of 17 bases. CDR1 SNHLY and CDR2 FYNNEI come from the germline V gene. CDR3 size: 15 residues. CDR3 DNA sequence: TGTGCCAGCAGCGACATTAGGACTGGCAACAATGAGCAGTTCTTC. This translates into CASSDIRTGNNEQFF.